This T cell receptor (beta chain) was captured by sequencing in a study of T cells in Graves' hyperthyroidism and ophthalmopathy. Germline V gene sequence: CDR1 SGHDT, CDR2 YYEEEE. V shed 4 bases and J shed 5 bases, with 12 bases lying between them. This CDR3 contains 13 residues. Researchers amplified the TCR beta CDR3 regions from RNA transcripts. In the first-round RT-PCR of the TCR CDR3, the HTBI primer set was used. A single record per CDR3 protein comes from TCRdb applying MiXCR to the multiplex PCR reads. The table has a few hundred thousand distinct CDR3 sequences, over 15% seen once. Out of less than 12 ml of fresh peripheral blood came the PBMCs. The sample holds a few counts of this clonotype.

Sequenced input: blood. The receptor was isolated from a woman aged 60-75 years with Graves' ophthalmopathy. The rearrangement joins TRBV5-6 to TRBJ2-5; tentatively, D is TRBD2 (5 bases). The CDR3 sequence: CASSPGIVETQYF. CDR3 bases: TGTGCCAGCAGCCCCGGGATTGTGGAGACCCAGTACTTC.